This T cell receptor (beta chain) emerged from a study of T cells in Graves' hyperthyroidism and ophthalmopathy. Study-wide background: Peripheral blood was collected at initial diagnosis, before any treatment.

Per germline, CDR1 DFQATT and CDR2 SNEGSKA (reference sequence). The CDR3 has 14 residues. The V gene lost 0 bases and the J gene lost 3 bases, with 9 bases spanning the gap. Study results and caveats: Most expanded thyroid clonotypes above 0.001 recurred in blood. A model of 13 V-J features distinguished ophthalmopathy from stable hyperthyroidism. A median about 6.5 months before onset, the model predicted ophthalmopathy.

This clonotype was counted ten times or more. Its target is not known. The source material, RNA transcripts, was used to amplify TCR beta CDR3 regions. The TCR CDR3 first-round RT-PCR relied on the HTBI primer set. TCRdb used MiXCR to reprocess the multiplex PCR reads, holding one entry per CDR3 protein. The sample shows fewer than 500,000 distinct CDR3 sequences, about 14% of them seen only once. The clonotype originates from a woman under 40 with Graves' ophthalmopathy. The specimen was blood. The chain uses TRBV20-1 and TRBJ2-1; D perhaps matches TRBD1 (5 bases). The CDR3 region is CSAREARDYNEQFF. CDR3 DNA: TGCAGTGCTAGAGAGGCCAGGGACTACAATGAGCAGTTCTTC.